This entry features one T cell receptor beta chain sequence. These data are taken from a study of blood T cell repertoires in COVID-19. Study information: Acute and convalescent COVID-19 specimens originated in the United States, Italy and Spain. In each case, the material was cDNA or gDNA derived from T cells, B-cell-depleted T cells, or PBMCs.

This CDR3 comprises 14 residues. With V trimmed by 6 bases and J by 8 bases, 6 bases remained unmatched. The V gene's germline CDR1 is SNHLY and CDR2 FYNNEI. Per the original data handling: By means of reference gene primer amplification, nucleated cell counts were estimated. Assay used: immunoSEQ multiplex PCR; TCRdb lists only in-frame clones, some missing. The V and J calls and clone size come from that table; D and trimming were worked out from the DNA. This sample has over 150,000 clones, with roughly 89% found just once. This receptor was obtained from a woman in her fifties or sixties who had recovered from COVID-19. Sample: peripheral blood. The chain couples TRBV2 to TRBJ1-4, with 10 bases lining up with TRBD1. CDR3 loop: CASSADRGWEKLFF. The DNA of the CDR3 is TGTGCCAGCAGCGCGGACAGGGGGTGGGAAAAACTGTTTTTT.